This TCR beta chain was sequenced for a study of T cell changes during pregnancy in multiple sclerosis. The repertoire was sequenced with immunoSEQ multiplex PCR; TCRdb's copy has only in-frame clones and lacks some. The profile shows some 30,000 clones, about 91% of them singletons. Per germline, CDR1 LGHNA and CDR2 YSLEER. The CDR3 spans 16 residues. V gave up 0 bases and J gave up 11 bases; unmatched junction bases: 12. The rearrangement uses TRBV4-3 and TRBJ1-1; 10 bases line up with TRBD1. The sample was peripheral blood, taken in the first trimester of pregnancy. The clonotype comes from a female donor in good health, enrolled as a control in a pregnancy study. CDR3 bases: TGCGCCAGCAGCCAAGATGGGGGACAGGGGAGGGGATGGGCTTTCTTT. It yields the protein CASSQDGGQGRGWAFF.